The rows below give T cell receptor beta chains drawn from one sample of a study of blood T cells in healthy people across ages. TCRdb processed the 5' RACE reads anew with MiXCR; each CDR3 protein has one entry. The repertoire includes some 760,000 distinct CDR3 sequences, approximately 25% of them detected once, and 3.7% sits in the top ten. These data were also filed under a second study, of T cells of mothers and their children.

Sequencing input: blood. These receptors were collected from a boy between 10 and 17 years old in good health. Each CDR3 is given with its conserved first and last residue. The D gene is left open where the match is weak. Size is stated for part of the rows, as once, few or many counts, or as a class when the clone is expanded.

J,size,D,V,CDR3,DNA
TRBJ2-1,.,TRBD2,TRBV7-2,CASSSPWTSGGRNERFF,TGTGCCAGCAGCTCACCCTGGACGAGCGGGGGCAGGAATGAGCGGTTCTTC
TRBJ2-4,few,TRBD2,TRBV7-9,CASSRGLAENIQYF,TGTGCCAGCAGCCGAGGACTAGCGGAAAACATTCAGTACTTC
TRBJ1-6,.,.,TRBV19,CASDPKGQAPLHF,TGTGCCAGTGACCCCAAAGGTCAAGCACCCCTCCACTTT
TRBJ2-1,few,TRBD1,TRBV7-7,CASSAGTVINNEQFF,TGTGCTAGCAGCGCTGGGACAGTTATCAACAATGAGCAGTTCTTC
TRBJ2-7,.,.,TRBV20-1,CSASPLVDPYEQYF,TGCAGTGCTAGTCCGCTAGTTGACCCCTACGAGCAGTACTTC
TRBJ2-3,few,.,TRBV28,CASSLWQGTDTQYF,TGTGCCAGCAGTTTGTGGCAGGGCACAGATACGCAGTATTTT
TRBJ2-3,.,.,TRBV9,CASSVYFLTDTQYF,TGTGCCAGCAGCGTATATTTTTTGACAGATACGCAGTATTTT
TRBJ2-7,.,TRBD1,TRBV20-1,CSARAPTGTAHEQYF,TGCAGTGCTAGAGCTCCCACGGGGACAGCTCACGAGCAGTACTTC
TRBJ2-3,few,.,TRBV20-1,CSARDPWNTDTQYF,TGCAGTGCTAGAGACCCCTGGAACACAGATACGCAGTATTTT
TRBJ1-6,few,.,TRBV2,CASSEGGVRSPLHF,TGTGCCAGCAGTGAAGGGGGGGTCCGGTCACCCCTCCACTTT
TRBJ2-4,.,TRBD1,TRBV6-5,CASSPAGGIDIQYF,TGTGCCAGCAGCCCCGCAGGGGGAATCGACATTCAGTACTTC
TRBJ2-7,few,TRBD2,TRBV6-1,CASSPAPRTSGFSSYEQYF,TGTGCCAGCAGCCCAGCACCTAGGACTAGCGGGTTCAGCTCCTACGAGCAGTACTTC
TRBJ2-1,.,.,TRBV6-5,CASSPLASYNEQFF,TGTGCCAGCAGCCCCCTGGCTTCCTACAATGAGCAGTTCTTC
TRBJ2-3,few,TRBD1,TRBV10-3,CAISELSLTGAGDTQYF,TGTGCCATCAGTGAGCTGTCCTTGACAGGGGCTGGAGATACGCAGTATTTT
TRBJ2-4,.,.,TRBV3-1,CASSPDRGSNIQYF,TGTGCCAGCAGCCCGGACAGAGGAAGCAACATTCAGTACTTC
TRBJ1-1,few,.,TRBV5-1,CASSLGAGPRNTEAFF,TGCGCCAGCAGCTTGGGGGCTGGCCCTCGGAACACTGAAGCTTTCTTT
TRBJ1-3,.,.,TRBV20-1,CSARQGSSGNTIYF,TGCAGTGCCAGGCAGGGGTCCTCTGGAAACACCATATATTTT
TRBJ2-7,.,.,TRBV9,CASSAWIEGRYEQYF,TGTGCCAGCAGCGCCTGGATAGAAGGCCGCTACGAGCAGTACTTC
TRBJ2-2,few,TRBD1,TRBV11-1,CASSSFPDRGSVHANTGELFF,TGTGCCAGCAGCTCCTTCCCGGACAGGGGGAGTGTACACGCTAACACCGGGGAGCTGTTTTTT
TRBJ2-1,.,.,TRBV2,CASRRSGRTFNEQFF,TGTGCCAGCAGGAGAAGCGGAAGGACTTTCAATGAGCAGTTCTTC
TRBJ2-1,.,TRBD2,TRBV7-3,CASSLMGGSSYNEQFF,TGTGCCAGCAGCTTAATGGGCGGGAGCTCCTACAATGAGCAGTTCTTC
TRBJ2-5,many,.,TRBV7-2,CASSLGGGGETQYF,TGTGCCAGCAGTTTGGGGGGCGGAGGGGAGACCCAGTACTTC
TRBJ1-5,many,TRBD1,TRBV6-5,CASSWGDRTSNQPQHF,TGTGCCAGCAGTTGGGGGGACAGGACTAGCAATCAGCCCCAGCATTTT
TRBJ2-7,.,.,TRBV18,CASSTEQGSYEQYF,TGTGCCAGCTCAACCGAACAGGGATCCTACGAGCAGTACTTC
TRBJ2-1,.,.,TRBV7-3,CASSLVAISGSSYNEQFF,TGTGCCAGCAGCTTAGTTGCCATTAGTGGGAGCTCCTACAATGAGCAGTTCTTC
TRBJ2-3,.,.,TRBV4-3,CASSQDINRPRGADTQYF,TGCGCCAGCAGCCAAGATATTAACAGACCGAGAGGGGCAGATACGCAGTATTTT
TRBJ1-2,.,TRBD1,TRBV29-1,CSAEDRADGYTF,TGCAGCGCAGAAGACAGGGCCGATGGCTACACCTTC
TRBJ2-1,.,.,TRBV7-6,CASSLVGARSHEQFF,TGTGCCAGCAGCTTAGTGGGGGCGCGGAGCCATGAGCAGTTCTTC
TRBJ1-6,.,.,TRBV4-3,CASVQVWGGTSPLHF,TGCGCCAGCGTCCAAGTTTGGGGTGGTACTTCACCGCTCCACTTT
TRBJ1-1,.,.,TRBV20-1,CSARGGVGTEAFF,TGCAGTGCTAGAGGCGGGGTGGGCACTGAAGCTTTCTTT
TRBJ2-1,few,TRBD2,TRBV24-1,CATGPGSGGGSYNEQFF,TGTGCCACCGGTCCAGGTAGCGGGGGGGGCTCCTACAATGAGCAGTTCTTC
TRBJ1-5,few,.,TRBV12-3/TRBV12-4,CASSLYFTGGSNQPQHF,TGTGCCAGCAGTTTATATTTTACGGGGGGGAGCAATCAGCCCCAGCATTTT
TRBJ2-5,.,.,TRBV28,CASSLFSDSWGETQHF,TGTGCCAGCAGTTTATTCTCAGACTCCTGGGGGGAGACCCAGCACTTC
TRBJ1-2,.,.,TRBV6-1,CASRGVGTPSTTNYGYTF,TGTGCCAGCAGGGGCGTCGGGACGCCCTCTACTACTAACTATGGCTACACCTTC
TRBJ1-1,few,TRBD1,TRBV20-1,CSAGQGALAFF,TGCAGTGCTGGACAGGGGGCATTGGCTTTCTTT
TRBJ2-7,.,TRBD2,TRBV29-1,CSVEGLAGGPDEQYF,TGCAGCGTGGAAGGACTAGCGGGGGGGCCCGACGAGCAGTACTTC
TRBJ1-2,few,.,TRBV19,CASSIGRAYGYTF,TGTGCCAGTAGTATAGGACGCGCATATGGCTACACCTTC
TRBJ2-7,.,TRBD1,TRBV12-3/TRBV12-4,CASSLALGQGTYEQYF,TGTGCCAGCAGTTTAGCTTTGGGACAGGGGACCTACGAGCAGTACTTC
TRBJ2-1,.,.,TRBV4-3,CASSQERGSYNGQFF,TGCGCCAGCAGCCAAGAGAGGGGGTCCTACAATGGGCAGTTCTTC
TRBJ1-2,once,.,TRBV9,CASSAGGPNYGYTF,TGTGCCAGCAGCGCTGGGGGCCCTAACTATGGCTACACCTTC
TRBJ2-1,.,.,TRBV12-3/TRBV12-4,CASSADSPSYNEQFF,TGTGCCAGCAGCGCTGACTCTCCATCCTACAATGAGCAGTTCTTC
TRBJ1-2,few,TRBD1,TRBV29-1,CNDPLRTGMGYTF,TGCAACGACCCCCTACGGACAGGGATGGGCTACACCTTC
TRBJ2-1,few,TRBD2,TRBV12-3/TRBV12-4,CASRGTSGGPADEQFF,TGTGCCAGCAGAGGGACTAGCGGGGGCCCGGCTGATGAGCAGTTCTTC
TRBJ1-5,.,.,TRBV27,CASSTRNQPQHF,TGTGCCAGCAGTACCCGAAATCAGCCCCAGCATTTT
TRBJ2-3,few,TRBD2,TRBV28,CASREPGLTTDTQYF,TGTGCCAGCAGGGAACCGGGACTAACCACAGATACGCAGTATTTT
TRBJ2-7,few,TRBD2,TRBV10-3,CAISESPSGGYEQYF,TGTGCCATCAGTGAGTCGCCTAGCGGGGGCTACGAGCAGTACTTC
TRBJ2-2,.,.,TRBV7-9,CASPGGNTGELFF,TGTGCCAGCCCCGGGGGTAACACCGGGGAGCTGTTTTTT
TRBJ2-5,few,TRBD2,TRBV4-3,CASSQEGGTKETQYF,TGCGCCAGCAGCCAAGAGGGGGGGACGAAAGAGACCCAGTACTTC
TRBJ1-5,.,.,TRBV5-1,CASSWDGYQPQHF,TGCGCCAGCAGCTGGGACGGCTATCAGCCCCAGCATTTT
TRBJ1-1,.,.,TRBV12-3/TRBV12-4,CASSFADAGGEAFF,TGTGCCAGCAGTTTTGCAGACGCGGGGGGTGAAGCTTTCTTT
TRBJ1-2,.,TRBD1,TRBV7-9,CASSLAGTGAGYTF,TGTGCCAGCAGCTTAGCGGGGACAGGGGCTGGCTACACCTTC
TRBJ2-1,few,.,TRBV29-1,CSVKNDEQFF,TGCAGCGTCAAAAACGATGAGCAGTTCTTC